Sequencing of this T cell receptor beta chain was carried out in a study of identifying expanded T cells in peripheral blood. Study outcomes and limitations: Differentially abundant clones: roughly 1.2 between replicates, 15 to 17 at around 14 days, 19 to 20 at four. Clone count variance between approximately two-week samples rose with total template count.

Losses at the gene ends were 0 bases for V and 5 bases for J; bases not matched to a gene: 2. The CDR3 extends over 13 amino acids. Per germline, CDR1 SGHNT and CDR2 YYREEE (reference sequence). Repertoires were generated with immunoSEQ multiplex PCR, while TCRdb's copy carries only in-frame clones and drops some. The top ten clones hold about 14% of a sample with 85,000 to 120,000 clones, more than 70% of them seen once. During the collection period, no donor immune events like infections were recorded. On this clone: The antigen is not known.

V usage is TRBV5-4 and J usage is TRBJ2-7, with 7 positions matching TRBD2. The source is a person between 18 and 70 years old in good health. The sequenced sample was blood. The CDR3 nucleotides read TGTGCCAGCAGCTTGGGAGCGGGAAACGAGCAGTACTTC. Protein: CASSLGAGNEQYF. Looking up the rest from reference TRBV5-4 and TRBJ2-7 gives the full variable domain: ETGVTQSPTHLIKTRGQQVTLRCSSQSGHNTVSWYQQALGQGPQFIFQYYREEENGRGNFPPRFSGLQFPNYSSELNVNALELDDSALYLCASSLGAGNEQYFGPGTRLTVT.